Presented here are 22 T cell receptor beta chains from one specimen sequenced in a study of cytomegalovirus exposure and HLA in healthy donors. Amplification used 60 Vbeta primers and 13 Jbeta primers. Repertoires were generated with immunoSEQ multiplex PCR, while TCRdb's copy carries only in-frame clones and drops some. The table includes some 160,000 clones, over 8% detected once. The specimen was PBMCs. The receptors were sampled from a male donor in good health and CMV-seronegative.

The DNA for the CDR3 is TGTGCCAGCGGGGGGGCCGATGAAAAACTGTTTTTT. Translation gives CASGGADEKLFF. The rearrangement links TRBV6-5 to TRBJ1-4; possible D gene TRBD1, 6 bases. This CDR3 comprises 12 residues. Per germline, CDR1 MNHEY and CDR2 SVGAGI. Deletions cut 8 bases from V and 6 bases from J, with 10 bases between.

The count of this clone is one. The chain employs TRBV7-2 and TRBJ2-5; a weak D match, TRBD2 (5 bases). Trimming stripped 4 bases from V and 7 bases from J, with 16 bases between. The CDR3 is made up of 14 amino acids. Looked up from germline, CDR1 is SGHTA and CDR2 is FQGNSA. For the CDR3, the DNA is TGTGCCAGCAGCTCTGGACTTTTACCACCGACCCAGTACTTC. Encoded protein: CASSSGLLPPTQYF.

This clone was recorded a few times. This chain links TRBV4-2 with TRBJ2-3; TRBD2 aligns across 12 bases. The V gene end was trimmed by 2 bases and the J gene end by 3 bases; junction bases not matched to a gene: 9. This CDR3 has 18 residues. The germline gives CDR1 LGHNA, CDR2 YNFKEQ. The CDR3 sequence is CASSQRTSGGQATDTQYF. The CDR3 nucleotides are TGTGCCAGCAGCCAACGCACTAGCGGGGGGCAGGCTACAGATACGCAGTATTTT.

This clone occurred a few times. V and J are TRBV5-1 and TRBJ2-1; 11 bases fit TRBD2. V shed 0 bases, J shed 5 bases, and the junction held 10 bases outside the gene matches. The CDR3 totals 18 residues. The germline CDR1 and CDR2 sequences are SGHRS and YFSETQ. The CDR3 DNA sequence: TGCGCCAGCAGCTTGGAGGTCCCGGGACTAGCGGCGGACAATGAGCAGTTCTTC. It encodes CASSLEVPGLAADNEQFF.

This clone has more than one count but fewer than ten. The sample contains more than one DNA sequence encoding this CDR3. CDR3 nucleotide sequence: TGTGCCAGCAGCTTAGGTCAGAACACTGAAGCTTTCTTT. Its translation: CASSLGQNTEAFF. This chain uses TRBV7-2 with TRBJ1-1, with D hard to call. The CDR3 is 13 amino acids. Germline V gene data show CDR1 as SGHTA and CDR2 as FQGNSA. Deletions cut 1 base from V and 1 base from J, with 4 bases between.

This clone was counted only a few times. The V gene is TRBV28, the J gene TRBJ1-5; 7 bases agree with TRBD1. Germline V gene data show CDR1 as MDHEN and CDR2 as SYDVKM. J lost 5 bases, V lost 7 bases, and 17 bases had no gene match. This CDR3 contains 17 residues. In DNA form, the CDR3 reads TGTGCCAGCATCAACCTCGGAAGTGTGGGACAGCATCAGCCCCAGCATTTT. Translated: CASINLGSVGQHQPQHF.

The chain uses TRBV18 and TRBJ2-7; D is uncertain. Germline V lookup: CDR1 KGHSH, CDR2 LQKENI. Trimming removed 5 bases at V and 1 base at J, with 6 bases between. The CDR3 runs 12 residues. CDR3 nucleotide sequence: TGTGCCAGCTCATACAGTTCCTACGAGCAGTACTTC. Protein product: CASSYSSYEQYF.

The chain couples TRBV18 to TRBJ1-3; 9 bases match TRBD1. Germline loops: CDR1 KGHSH, CDR2 LQKENI. The CDR3 contains 14 residues. J gave up 6 bases and V 4 bases, and 4 bases lay outside the gene matches. The CDR3 here is CASSLDRGINTIYF. The CDR3 nucleotides are TGTGCCAGCTCACTGGACAGGGGTATAAACACCATATATTTT.

This clone was seen a few times. V and J are TRBV7-2 and TRBJ2-5; weak D call: TRBD1 (6 bases). Trimming took 11 bases from V and 3 from J, leaving 7 bases between them. Germline V CDR1 and CDR2: SGHTA, FQGNSA. This CDR3 contains 10 residues. CDR3: CASGEETQYF. CDR3 DNA: TGTGCCTCAGGGGAAGAGACCCAGTACTTC.

This rearrangement joins TRBV19 to TRBJ2-4; D is ambiguous. This CDR3 region has 15 residues. Per germline, CDR1 LNHDA and CDR2 SQIVND (reference sequence). V was shortened by 2 bases and J by 1 base, with 9 bases between the two germline ends. Here the CDR3 reads CASSIYTPAKNIQYF. CDR3 sequence (DNA): TGTGCCAGTAGTATATACACGCCCGCCAAAAACATTCAGTACTTC.

The V and J genes are TRBV28 and TRBJ2-7, with 10 positions matching TRBD1. This CDR3 has 15 residues. The germline CDR1 and CDR2 sequences are MDHEN and SYDVKM. The trim removed 6 bases at V and 5 bases at J, leaving 10 bases unmatched. CDR3 sequence (DNA): TGTGCCAGCAGCGGGCAGGGGACAGGGGAGGACGAGCAGTACTTC. It yields the protein CASSGQGTGEDEQYF.

This clone showed up just a few times. The gene calls are TRBV9 and TRBJ2-1; maybe TRBD2 (5 bases). Trimming removed 1 base at V and 7 bases at J, with 6 bases between. The CDR3 covers 12 residues. Germline-derived CDR1 and CDR2 are SGDLS and YYNGEE. CDR3 sequence (DNA): TGTGCCAGCAGCGTACGGGATAATGAGCAGTTCTTC. The encoded protein is CASSVRDNEQFF.

This clone was seen a few times. The genes are TRBV11-2 and TRBJ1-2; D unresolved. CDR1 SGHAT and CDR2 FQNNGV come from the germline V gene. This CDR3 region has 14 residues. Trimming left V 3 bases short and J 4 bases short, with 12 bases between. As DNA, the CDR3 is TGTGCCAGCAGCTTTCAAGTAGGGAGCTATGGCTACACCTTC. It encodes CASSFQVGSYGYTF.

This clone was recorded a few times. The chain joins TRBV28 to TRBJ1-5; 8 bases are shared with TRBD1. Germline loops: CDR1 MDHEN, CDR2 SYDVKM. With 6 bases clipped from V and 4 bases from J, the junction kept 8 bases outside the gene matches. There are 15 residues in the CDR3. The CDR3 DNA reads TGTGCCAGCAGAACAATACAGGGGGTTAATCAGCCCCAGCATTTT. Translating gives CASRTIQGVNQPQHF.

The chain carries TRBV10-3 and TRBJ1-5; no definite D call. CDR1 is ENHRY, CDR2 SYGVKD, per germline. The CDR3 is made up of 14 amino acids. Trimming removed 3 bases from V and 5 bases from J, with 11 bases in between. This CDR3 is CAISETSEDQPQHF. The DNA of the CDR3 is TGTGCCATCAGTGAAACAAGTGAAGATCAGCCCCAGCATTTT.

This CDR3 is CASSQDMSQPQHF. CDR3 DNA sequence: TGTGCCAGCAGCCAAGATATGTCTCAGCCCCAGCATTTT. The chain carries TRBV4-2 and TRBJ1-5; D is ambiguous. The CDR3 consists of 13 residues. Germline V gene data show CDR1 as LGHNA and CDR2 as YNFKEQ. V was trimmed by 0 bases and J by 6 bases, leaving 6 bases between them.

The rearrangement uses TRBV15 and TRBJ1-2; TRBD1 matches 9 bases. With V trimmed by 3 bases and J by 7 bases, 6 bases remained unmatched. This CDR3 is built from 14 residues. Germline CDR1 LNHNV, CDR2 YYDKDF (reference sequence). As DNA, the CDR3 is TGTGCCACCAGCAGCACCGGGACAGGGTTTGGCTACACCTTC. This gives the protein CATSSTGTGFGYTF.

The V gene is TRBV4-3, the J gene TRBJ2-3, with TRBD1 as a possible D gene (5 bases). Between the trimmed V and J ends, which lost 3 bases and 5 bases, there was a span of 12 bases. This CDR3 contains 14 residues. Per the germline V gene, CDR1 is LGHNA and CDR2 is YSLEER. CDR3 DNA: TGCGCCAGCAGCCAGGGCCGGACACAAGATACGCAGTATTTT. This codes for CASSQGRTQDTQYF.

A few counts support this clone. The CDR3 coding sequence is TGTGCCAGCAGCTCCTCGGGGAAGAACGAGCAGTACTTC. It specifies CASSSSGKNEQYF. The chain joins TRBV7-2 to TRBJ2-7, with D possibly TRBD2 on 5 matching bases. The germline V gene has CDR1 SGHTA and CDR2 FQGNSA. The V end lost 4 bases, the J end lost 5 bases, and 12 bases lay between the germline ends. The CDR3 is made up of 13 amino acids.

The chain joins TRBV7-9 to TRBJ2-1, with a weak D call TRBD2 (5 bases). Germline-derived CDR1 and CDR2 are SEHNR and FQNEAQ (reference sequence). CDR3 length: 8 amino acids. The ends were cut back, 8 bases at V and 12 bases at J, with 5 bases in the middle. Here the CDR3 DNA reads TGTGCCAGCGAGGGGCAGTTCTTC. It translates to CASEGQFF.

This clone turned up a few times. The gene calls are TRBV2 and TRBJ1-2; D possibly corresponds to TRBD1 (5 bases). Germline CDR1 and CDR2: SNHLY and FYNNEI. The CDR3 length is 13 residues. V lost 3 bases and J lost 3, with 8 bases in between. The DNA for the CDR3 is TGTGCCAGCAGTGAGGGGGGGGACTATGGCTACACCTTC. Its translation is CASSEGGDYGYTF.

In this sample, this clone turned up a few times. This chain joins TRBV7-2 and TRBJ2-7, with 12 positions matching TRBD1. With 3 bases clipped from V and 8 bases from J, the junction kept 11 bases outside the gene matches. Germline-derived CDR1 and CDR2 are SGHTA and FQGNSA. CDR3 size: 16 residues. CDR3 in DNA: TGTGCCAGCAGCTTGCAGAGTCCCGGGACAGGGGGCAAGCAGTACTTC. Translating gives CASSLQSPGTGGKQYF.